The 20 T cell receptor beta chains below were found in one sample sequenced in a study of T-cell reconstitution after alpha-beta-depleted transplantation in children. Unique molecular identifiers were incorporated when the TCRbeta library was constructed. In TCRdb, the PCR reads were re-called with MiXCR into one record per CDR3 protein. This table holds some 640,000 distinct CDR3 sequences, approximately 16% found once. Sequenced material: PBMCs from the stem cell graft donor, taken from the stem cell graft. Receptors originate from a human donor who donated a stem cell graft to a child with acute myeloid leukemia.

DNA for the CDR3: TGTGCCAGTAGTCTATTCGGGCAGGCCTGGGGTGGAGAGACCCAGTACTTC. Its translation: CASSLFGQAWGGETQYF. The J gene is TRBJ2-5, the V gene TRBV19, with unresolved D. V was shortened by 5 bases and J by 4 bases, with 23 bases between the two germline ends. The CDR3 extends over 17 amino acids. Germline CDR1 reads LNHDA; CDR2 reads SQIVND (reference sequence). The complete variable domain, with remaining parts taken from reference TRBV19 and TRBJ2-5, reads DGGITQSPKYLFRKEGQNVTLSCEQNLNHDAMYWYRQDPGQGLRLIYYSQIVNDFQKGDIAEGYSVSREKKESFPLTVTSAQKNPTAFYLCASSLFGQAWGGETQYFGPGTRLLVL.

This clonotype was found many times. V and J are TRBV6-1 and TRBJ2-1, with D possibly TRBD1 on 6 matching bases. The CDR3 extends over 17 amino acids. Germline CDR1 reads MNHNS; CDR2 reads SASEGT. The V end was cut by 4 bases, the J end by 9 bases, with 25 bases between. CDR3 sequence (DNA): TGTGCCAGCAGTGCTAAATTGGACAGACTGAGGTGGGGTGAGCAGTTCTTC. As protein: CASSAKLDRLRWGEQFF.

This clonotype showed up many times. The rearrangement joins TRBV3-1 to TRBJ2-3, with TRBD1 matching 10 bases. Germline assignment: CDR1 LGHDT and CDR2 YNNKEL (reference sequence). This CDR3 is built from 14 residues. V was clipped by 5 bases and J by 3 bases; unmatched bases: 2. CDR3 sequence (DNA): TGTGCCAGCAGCGGACAGGGGGGGACAGATACGCAGTATTTT. Residues: CASSGQGGTDTQYF.

This clonotype was picked up many times. The CDR3 loop is CASSYISEAGNYGYTF. CDR3 DNA: TGTGCCAGCAGTTACATCAGCGAAGCTGGTAACTATGGCTACACCTTC. V and J are TRBV6-2 or TRBV6-3 and TRBJ1-2; no clear D gene. From germline, CDR1 is MNHEY and CDR2 SVGEGT. V shed 2 bases and J shed 1 base, with 14 bases lying between them. The CDR3 totals 16 residues.

A single count supports this clonotype. CDR3 nucleotides: TGCGCCAGCACGAGGAAGACCCAGTACTTC. Translating gives CASTRKTQYF. This chain joins TRBV10-1 and TRBJ2-5; D gene unclear. Germline CDR1 WNHNN, CDR2 SYGVQD (reference sequence). V was cut by 7 bases and J by 6 bases, with 6 bases left in between. The CDR3 length is 10 residues.

This clonotype has ten or more counts. The chain has TRBV20-1 and TRBJ2-3; 14 bases fit TRBD2. Germline CDR1 is DFQATT and CDR2 is SNEGSKA (reference sequence). J gave up 5 bases and V 1 base, and 2 bases lay outside the gene matches. The CDR3 has 15 amino acids. CDR3 nucleotides: TGCAGTGCTAGAGTCGGACTAGCGGGGGGAGATACGCAGTATTTT. Translated: CSARVGLAGGDTQYF.

The chain joins TRBV25-1 to TRBJ2-7, with D hard to call. Germline CDR1 is MGHDK and CDR2 is SYGVNS. V dropped 7 bases and J dropped 1 base, with 5 bases sitting between them. The length of the CDR3 is 11 residues. CDR3 coding DNA: TGTGCCAGCAAGTTGTCCTACGAGCAGTACTTC. Its protein product is CASKLSYEQYF.

This clonotype was counted ten times or more. The V call is TRBV29-1, the J call TRBJ2-7; 7 bases map to TRBD1. The junction had 7 bases not matched to a gene; V was cut back by 6 bases and J by 2 bases. This CDR3 has 13 residues. Looked up from germline, CDR1 is SQVTM and CDR2 is ANQGSEA. DNA for the CDR3: TGCAGCGTGGATCCGGGACAGACCTACGAGCAGTACTTC. It yields the protein CSVDPGQTYEQYF.

This clonotype turned up a few times. The chain employs TRBV7-3 and TRBJ2-1; 11 bases match TRBD2. V lost 2 bases to trimming and J lost 1 base; unmatched junction nucleotides: 4. This CDR3 comprises 17 residues. In germline, CDR1 is SGHTA, CDR2 FQGTGA. CDR3 sequence (DNA): TGTGCCAGCAGCTTATTCAGACTAGCGGGGTCCTACAATGAGCAGTTCTTC. Its translation: CASSLFRLAGSYNEQFF. The whole variable domain, remainder taken from reference TRBV7-3 and TRBJ2-1, is GAGVSQTPSNKVTEKGKYVELRCDPISGHTALYWYRQSLGQGPEFLIYFQGTGAADDSGLPNDRFFAVRPEGSVSTLKIQRTERGDSAVYLCASSLFRLAGSYNEQFFGPGTRLTVL.

This clonotype was counted ten times or more. The chain recombines TRBV20-1 with TRBJ2-2; 7 bases match TRBD1. The ends lost 7 bases at V and 5 bases at J; junction bases unmatched: 7. Germline CDR1 is DFQATT and CDR2 is SNEGSKA (reference sequence). The CDR3 length is 13 residues. Written as DNA, the CDR3 is TGCAGTGGTAGGGGGCCGAGAACCGGGGAGCTGTTTTTT. Its translation: CSGRGPRTGELFF.

Many counts were recorded for this clonotype. The V and J genes are TRBV29-1 and TRBJ2-3, with D uncertain. This CDR3 spans 11 amino acids. Germline CDR1 reads SQVTM; CDR2 reads ANQGSEA. Trimming stripped 6 bases from V and 6 bases from J, with 10 bases between. The CDR3 DNA reads TGCAGCGTGACGATATTGGATACGCAGTATTTT. Translation gives CSVTILDTQYF.

This clonotype has ten or more counts. V gene TRBV6-4 combines with J gene TRBJ1-5; 10 bases are a match to TRBD1. V was pared by 5 bases and J by 2 bases, with 6 bases of the junction left unmatched. Looked up from germline, CDR1 is MRHNA and CDR2 is SNTAGT. The CDR3 is 16 amino acids. CDR3 sequence reads: CASSLTGGTGNQPQHF. CDR3 in DNA: TGTGCCAGCAGTTTGACAGGGGGCACGGGCAATCAGCCCCAGCATTTT.

This clonotype was observed a handful of times. The chain has TRBV12-3 or TRBV12-4 and TRBJ1-2; D not resolved. Trimming shortened V by 5 bases and J by 4 bases, and 17 bases separated the two germline ends. The CDR3 is 15 amino acids. In DNA, the CDR3 is TGTGCCAGCAGTCCCTTCGGCCAGGTCCTCTATGGCTACACCTTC. Translating it yields CASSPFGQVLYGYTF.

The rearrangement links TRBV20-1 to TRBJ2-3; 7 nucleotides line up with TRBD2. The CDR3 is made up of 13 amino acids. The J segment lost 2 bases and the V segment lost 7 bases, leaving 6 bases of the junction unmatched. Germline assignment: CDR1 DFQATT and CDR2 SNEGSKA (reference sequence). This CDR3 is CSGGTMNTDTQYF. CDR3 sequence (DNA): TGCAGTGGAGGGACTATGAACACAGATACGCAGTATTTT.

This clonotype was seen at least ten times. V usage is TRBV6-5 and J usage is TRBJ1-1; D gene ambiguous. In germline, CDR1 is MNHEY, CDR2 SVGAGI. Trimming took off 0 bases at V and 1 base at J, with 9 bases between the two ends. This CDR3 is 15 amino acids long. The CDR3 DNA follows: TGTGCCAGCAGTTACTCGACACGGAAGAACACTGAAGCTTTCTTT. As protein: CASSYSTRKNTEAFF.

A few counts support this clonotype. The chain recombines TRBV4-3 with TRBJ2-3; 10 positions agree with TRBD2. The CDR3 runs to 16 residues. Germline V gene data show CDR1 as LGHNA and CDR2 as YSLEER. Trimming cost V 0 bases and J 4 bases; bases outside gene matches: 4. CDR3 amino acids: CASSQDSGGDSDTQYF. CDR3 DNA sequence: TGCGCCAGCAGCCAAGACAGCGGGGGGGATTCAGATACGCAGTATTTT.

This chain connects TRBV5-1 to TRBJ1-1; TRBD1 is a possible D gene (5 bases). The CDR3 runs to 14 residues. V dropped 4 bases and J dropped 6 bases, with 16 bases sitting between them. CDR1 is SGHRS, CDR2 YFSETQ, per germline. Here the CDR3 reads CASSLGAGGAEAFF. The DNA for the CDR3 is TGCGCCAGCAGCCTTGGGGCAGGAGGTGCTGAAGCTTTCTTT.

This rearrangement joins TRBV20-1 to TRBJ2-3, with D possibly TRBD1 on 6 matching bases. Germline values: CDR1 DFQATT, CDR2 SNEGSKA (reference sequence). Trimming cost V 0 bases and J 6 bases, with 19 bases left between them. The CDR3 loop spans 16 amino acids. The CDR3, as DNA: TGCAGTGCTAGAGATCCTGGGGGCAGGAGAAGGGATACGCAGTATTTT. Translating gives CSARDPGGRRRDTQYF.

The V gene is TRBV5-1, the J gene TRBJ2-5, with D unresolved. V dropped 0 bases and J dropped 1 base, with 13 bases sitting between them. Looked up from germline, CDR1 is SGHRS and CDR2 is YFSETQ. The CDR3 sequence is 16 residues long. The CDR3 DNA sequence: TGCGCCAGCAGCTTGGTAGTTACAGCGATCCAAGAGACCCAGTACTTC. Amino acids: CASSLVVTAIQETQYF.

This clonotype was observed a single time. The rearrangement uses TRBV4-3 and TRBJ1-1; D may be TRBD1 (6 bases). CDR1 is LGHNA and CDR2 is YSLEER in the germline V gene. V was clipped by 0 bases and J by 2 bases, with 13 bases between them. This CDR3 spans 16 amino acids. The CDR3 here is CASSQDPGARNTEAFF. CDR3 DNA sequence: TGCGCCAGCAGCCAAGATCCAGGGGCCCGTAACACTGAAGCTTTCTTT.